These 9 T cell receptor beta chains were all obtained from the same sample, sequenced in a study of tumor and adjacent non-tumor tissue in lung cancer. RNA was extracted from bulk tissue without any cell sorting. This non-tumor lung sample came from over 3 cm beyond the tumor edge. The library came from three nested PCR rounds adapted from ARM-PCR protocols. Each CDR3 protein gets one entry after TCRdb re-called the multiplex PCR reads with MiXCR. Of 50,000 or so distinct CDR3 sequences in the sample, roughly 69% are singletons; the top ten hold around 23%. Material for sequencing was distant non-tumor lung tissue. The origin of the receptors is a woman aged 60-75 years with non-small cell lung cancer.

A word on this clonotype: The missing conserved phenylalanine or tryptophan at the end of this CDR3 makes a read error likely. The rearrangement links TRBV4-2 to TRBJ1-1; 9 bases line up with TRBD1. CDR3 length equals 16 residues. CDR1 and CDR2 (germline): LGHNA, YNFKEQ. J lost 6 bases, V lost 0 bases, and 8 bases had no gene match. In DNA form, the CDR3 reads TGTGCCAGCAGCCAAGAAGGCGGGACAGGGCCCGCTGAAGCTTTCTCT. Amino acid sequence: CASSQEGGTGPAEAFS.

Turning to this clonotype: The missing conserved phenylalanine or tryptophan at the end of this CDR3 makes a read error likely. The DNA of the CDR3 is TGTGCCAGCAGTTATGGTGTGGGACAGTATTACTCTGGGGCCAACGTCCTGACTATC. Residues: CASSYGVGQYYSGANVLTI. The chain joins TRBV6-5 to TRBJ2-6, with TRBD1 identical over 7 bases. The CDR3 runs to 19 residues. CDR1 is MNHEY, CDR2 SVGAGI, per germline. The J segment lost 0 bases and the V segment lost 3 bases, leaving 11 bases of the junction unmatched.

This clonotype was seen a single time. A junction end diverges from the germline sequence, so it may reflect a read error. The chain uses TRBV6-2 or TRBV6-3 and TRBJ1-1; D is perhaps TRBD1 (6 bases). The CDR3 has 13 residues. The germline V gene has CDR1 MNHEY and CDR2 SVGEGT. The CDR3 bases are TGTGCCAGCACACCTCGGGGGGCCTCCGAAGCTTACTTT. It translates to CASTPRGASEAYF.

This chain joins TRBV24-1 and TRBJ2-1; D uncertain. V lost 8 bases and J 9 bases, leaving 22 bases between the germline ends. CDR1 and CDR2 (germline): KGHDR, SFDVKD. The CDR3 covers 15 residues. The CDR3 here is CATTSSGNTWGEQFF. CDR3 coding DNA: TGTGCCACCACGTCCAGTGGGAACACATGGGGTGAGCAGTTCTTC.

This clonotype was observed once. A much more abundant neighbour one base away suggests this may be a read error. V and J are TRBV7-2 and TRBJ1-2; 7 nucleotides align to TRBD1. Per the germline V gene, CDR1 is SGHTA and CDR2 is FQGNSA. V dropped 7 bases and J dropped 8; count of bases not matched to a gene: 10. The CDR3 runs 13 residues. The CDR3 DNA is TGTGCCAGCACCTTCGCGAGGGGGCTAGGCTACACCTTC. Translation gives CASTFARGLGYTF.

Worth noting for this clonotype: The CDR3 does not close with the conserved phenylalanine or tryptophan, likely indicating a read error. This chain links TRBV11-3 with TRBJ1-2, with D perhaps matching TRBD1 (6 bases). CDR1 and CDR2 (germline): SGHNT, YENEEA. CDR3 length equals 13 residues. CDR3 sequence: CASSPQGNYDYTS. CDR3 nucleotides: TGTGCCAGCAGCCCCCAGGGGAACTATGACTACACCTCC.

This chain uses TRBV5-1 with TRBJ2-1, with D unclear. CDR1 SGHRS and CDR2 YFSETQ come from the germline V gene. The V gene lost 2 bases and the J gene lost 7 bases, with 4 bases spanning the gap. The CDR3 covers 11 residues. The CDR3 loop is CASSLINEQFF. CDR3 coding DNA: TGCGCCAGCAGCTTAATTAATGAGCAGTTCTTC.

On this clonotype: Likely a read error: the CDR3 ends without its conserved phenylalanine or tryptophan. The V and J genes are TRBV4-3 and TRBJ2-3; TRBD1 aligns across 11 bases. This CDR3 spans 15 amino acids. Germline CDR1 LGHNA, CDR2 YSLEER. V shed 10 bases, J shed 3 bases, and the junction held 9 bases outside the gene matches. The CDR3 coding sequence is TGCGCCACCAGTCAGGGACAGGGGGTAACAGATACGCAGTATATT. Protein: CATSQGQGVTDTQYI.

For this clonotype: The CDR3 end shows no conserved phenylalanine or tryptophan, and so a read error is likely. The DNA is omitted, as the CDR3 cannot be located on it reliably, and the CDR3 follows TCRdb's listing. The CDR3 loop is CVSKLTGTNSPLHI. The V call is TRBV6-2 or TRBV6-3, the J call TRBJ1-6; the table gives TRBD1 as D, unverified against the DNA. The CDR3 adds up to 14 amino acids, both ends counted. Germline-derived CDR1 and CDR2 are MNHEY and SVGEGT.